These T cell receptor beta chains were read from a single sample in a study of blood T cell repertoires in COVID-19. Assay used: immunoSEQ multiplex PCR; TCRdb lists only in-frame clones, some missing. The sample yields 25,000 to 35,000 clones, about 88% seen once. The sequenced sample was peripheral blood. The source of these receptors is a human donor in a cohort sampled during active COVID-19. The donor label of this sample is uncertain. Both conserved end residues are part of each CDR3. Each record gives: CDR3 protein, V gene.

CDR3aa: CASSPSGRPRRTYNEQFF
v_gene: TRBV18

CDR3aa: CASSSRWTSGREQYF
v_gene: TRBV2

CDR3aa: CASSPGTGEGGYTF
v_gene: TRBV18

CDR3aa: CASSVGAGMRGNTIYF
v_gene: TRBV9

CDR3aa: CASSQDGGPSYNSPLHF
v_gene: TRBV4-1

CDR3aa: CASSRGTSGFYEQYF
v_gene: TRBV14

CDR3aa: CASSPQGTGVTGELFF
v_gene: TRBV18

CDR3aa: CASSIGYRGNQPQHF
v_gene: TRBV19

CDR3aa: CASSSSGSGNEQFF
v_gene: TRBV6-2/TRBV6-3

CDR3aa: CATSDSSGTSGRALDNEQFF
v_gene: TRBV24-1

CDR3aa: CATPGGLSTDTQYF
v_gene: TRBV10-3

CDR3aa: CASSLVGTSVSDEQFF
v_gene: TRBV7-9

CDR3aa: CASSRAPGQGGGTEAFF
v_gene: TRBV11-2

CDR3aa: CASSIPTLGLAGNYNEQFF
v_gene: TRBV19

CDR3aa: CASSQGRGTRAFF
v_gene: TRBV4-1

CDR3aa: CASSYDGVDTIYF
v_gene: TRBV6-6

CDR3aa: CASSQGYRGNSPLHF
v_gene: TRBV4-1

CDR3aa: CATSVELNGANVLTF
v_gene: TRBV15

CDR3aa: CASSLGTGLTGELFF
v_gene: TRBV5-1

CDR3aa: CASSSGTSGSTQETQYF
v_gene: TRBV5-1

CDR3aa: CASRPLQVSNQPQHF
v_gene: TRBV6-5

CDR3aa: CASSGDRGPAFF
v_gene: TRBV2

CDR3aa: CASSSGQEGEKLFF
v_gene: TRBV28

CDR3aa: CASSQGLAGSYEQYF
v_gene: TRBV3-1/TRBV3-2

CDR3aa: CASSERGDTQYF
v_gene: TRBV6-1

CDR3aa: CASSLRGEQFF
v_gene: TRBV3-1/TRBV3-2

CDR3aa: CASSPDRGNYGYTF
v_gene: TRBV4-1

CDR3aa: CASSQGHISNYGYTF
v_gene: TRBV4-1

CDR3aa: CASSDDRGSHPPLHF
v_gene: TRBV5-1

CDR3aa: CAWSTGWGTEAFF
v_gene: TRBV30

CDR3aa: CASSSPGLKYNEQFF
v_gene: TRBV5-4

CDR3aa: CASRSTTGELFF
v_gene: TRBV19

CDR3aa: CASSQDRGHQPQHF
v_gene: TRBV7-8

CDR3aa: CASSLAPSGRAYGYF
v_gene: TRBV7-9

CDR3aa: CASRTSEVYNEQFF
v_gene: TRBV28

CDR3aa: CASSLDPHTSKDTQYF
v_gene: TRBV5-4

CDR3aa: CASSFSGTSTDTQYF
v_gene: TRBV5-1

CDR3aa: CASSSPPSSTQGEQFF
v_gene: TRBV11-3

CDR3aa: CASSGTGGGTEAFF
v_gene: TRBV18

CDR3aa: CASSPPGMFYEQYF
v_gene: TRBV11-2

CDR3aa: CASSVGTGRAKNIQYF
v_gene: TRBV2

CDR3aa: CATSRWGQHNEKLFF
v_gene: TRBV15

CDR3aa: CASSFSMGANIQYF
v_gene: TRBV5-5

CDR3aa: CAISPSGPQETQYF
v_gene: TRBV10-3

CDR3aa: CASSAPDRGYEQYF
v_gene: TRBV7-9

CDR3aa: CASSEQQYQETQYF
v_gene: TRBV2

CDR3aa: CATSGNPGQGDEKLFF
v_gene: TRBV24-1

CDR3aa: CASSHWTGGEKLFF
v_gene: TRBV16

CDR3aa: CASSQDRINYGYTF
v_gene: TRBV4-1

CDR3aa: CSVAAGSPYSGNTIYF
v_gene: TRBV29-1

CDR3aa: CASSPGQGSYEQYF
v_gene: TRBV5-4

CDR3aa: CASSLELAAGTDTQYF
v_gene: TRBV5-4

CDR3aa: CASSDTGGGGGNQPQHF
v_gene: TRBV18

CDR3aa: CASSSNGRSTGELFF
v_gene: TRBV18